One and the same sample provided the 10 T cell receptor beta chains below, sequenced in a study of T cell responses to AZD1222 COVID-19 vaccine. Using immunoSEQ multiplex PCR, the repertoire was profiled, and TCRdb retains in-frame clones only, with some absent. The top ten hold less than 4% of the sample, which has roughly 120,000 clones, 88% seen once. Specimen: peripheral blood, collected 28 days after the second AZD1222 dose. These receptors all stem from an adult who received the AZD1222 COVID-19 vaccine.

The genes are TRBV5-1 and TRBJ1-2; 8 positions agree with TRBD1. V lost 6 bases, J lost 3 bases, and 1 base stayed unmatched. The CDR3 has 12 amino acids. The germline gives CDR1 SGHRS, CDR2 YFSETQ. CDR3 sequence (DNA): TGCGCCAGCAACAGGGGGGACTATGGCTACACCTTC. This sequence encodes CASNRGDYGYTF.

V gene TRBV5-6 combines with J gene TRBJ2-4, with 16 bases lining up with TRBD2. Per the germline V gene, CDR1 is SGHDT and CDR2 is YYEEEE. The length of the CDR3 is 17 residues. V lost 4 bases, J lost 8 bases, and 9 bases stayed unmatched. CDR3 nucleotides: TGTGCCAGCAGCCCAGGGACTAGCGGGGGGGCCGCGGACATTCAGTACTTC. Translated, it gives CASSPGTSGGAADIQYF.

The rearrangement uses TRBV11-2 and TRBJ1-6; 9 bases line up with TRBD1. From germline, CDR1 is SGHAT and CDR2 FQNNGV. The CDR3 covers 14 residues. V was clipped by 4 bases and J by 7 bases; unmatched bases: 2. The CDR3 DNA reads TGTGCCAGCAGCTCCGGACAGGGGAATTCACCCCTCCACTTT. This encodes CASSSGQGNSPLHF.

As DNA, the CDR3 is TGTGCCAGTAGTCAGAAACAGGGTATCACTGAAGCTTTCTTT. Its translation is CASSQKQGITEAFF. The V and J genes are TRBV19 and TRBJ1-1, with D possibly being TRBD1 (6 bases). V was pared by 5 bases and J by 4 bases, with 14 bases between. This CDR3 comprises 14 residues. Germline lookup yields CDR1 LNHDA and CDR2 SQIVND (reference sequence).

This clone was detected only once. The gene calls are TRBV7-2 and TRBJ1-3; D possibly corresponds to TRBD1 (5 bases). The V end lost 6 bases, the J end lost 4 bases, and 16 bases lay between the germline ends. Germline CDR1 is SGHTA and CDR2 is FQGNSA. The CDR3 runs to 15 residues. The CDR3 spells CASRLGGAEGNTIYF. Here the CDR3 DNA reads TGTGCCAGCAGACTCGGTGGGGCGGAGGGAAACACCATATATTTT.

This chain joins TRBV25-1 and TRBJ1-4; 10 nucleotides line up with TRBD1. Trimming at V came to 1 base and at J to 7 bases, leaving 3 bases not matched to a gene. Germline values: CDR1 MGHDK, CDR2 SYGVNS. This CDR3 has 15 residues. CDR3 sequence reads: CASSELRTGGEKLFF. DNA of the CDR3: TGTGCCAGCAGTGAATTAAGGACAGGGGGTGAAAAACTGTTTTTT.

J is TRBJ2-1 and V is TRBV6-5; TRBD2 matches 11 bases. CDR3 length: 15 amino acids. Germline CDR1 and CDR2: MNHEY and SVGAGI. J lost 9 bases, V lost 6 bases, and 10 bases had no gene match. The CDR3 reads CASSQTSGGPGEQFF. CDR3 DNA: TGTGCCAGCAGCCAAACTAGCGGGGGTCCGGGTGAGCAGTTCTTC.

The chain combines TRBV5-4 with TRBJ2-5; 7 bases align to TRBD1. Germline assignment: CDR1 SGHNT and CDR2 YYREEE (reference sequence). CDR3 size: 15 residues. Germline trimming cut 1 base from V and 4 bases from J; bases unmatched to any gene: 7. CDR3 region: CASSLQAGGPETQYF. In nucleotides, the CDR3 is TGTGCCAGCAGCTTGCAGGCAGGGGGACCAGAGACCCAGTACTTC.

The chain employs TRBV12-5 and TRBJ2-1; 13 bases match TRBD2. The ends lost 8 bases at V and 3 bases at J; junction bases unmatched: 10. This CDR3 is 17 amino acids long. Germline V gene sequence: CDR1 LGHNT, CDR2 FRNRAP. CDR3 residues: CASQGSTSGRLYNEQFF. The CDR3, as DNA: TGTGCTAGTCAGGGGTCGACTAGCGGGAGGCTCTACAATGAGCAGTTCTTC.

The V and J genes are TRBV6-4 and TRBJ2-7; 11 bases fit TRBD2. CDR1 is MRHNA and CDR2 is SNTAGT in the germline V gene. With V trimmed by 6 bases and J by 3 bases, 4 bases remained unmatched. There are 14 residues in the CDR3. CDR3 loop: CASSETSGDYEQYF. CDR3 nucleotide sequence: TGTGCCAGCAGCGAGACTAGCGGGGACTACGAGCAGTACTTC.